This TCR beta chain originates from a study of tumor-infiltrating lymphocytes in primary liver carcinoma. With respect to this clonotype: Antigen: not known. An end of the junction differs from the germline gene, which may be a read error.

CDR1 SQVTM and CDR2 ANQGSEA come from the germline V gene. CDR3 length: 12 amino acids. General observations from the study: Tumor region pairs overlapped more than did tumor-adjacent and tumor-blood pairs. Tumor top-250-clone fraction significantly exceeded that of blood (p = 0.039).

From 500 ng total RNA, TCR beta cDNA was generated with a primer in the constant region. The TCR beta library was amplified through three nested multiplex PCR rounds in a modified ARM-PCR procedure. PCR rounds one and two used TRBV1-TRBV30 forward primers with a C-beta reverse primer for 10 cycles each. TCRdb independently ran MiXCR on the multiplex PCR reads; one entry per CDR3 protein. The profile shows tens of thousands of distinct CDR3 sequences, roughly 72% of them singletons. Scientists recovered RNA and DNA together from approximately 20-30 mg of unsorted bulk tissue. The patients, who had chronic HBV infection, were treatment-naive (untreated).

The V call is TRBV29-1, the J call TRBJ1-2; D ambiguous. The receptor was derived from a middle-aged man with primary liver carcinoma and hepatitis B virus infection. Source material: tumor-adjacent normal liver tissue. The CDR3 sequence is CSSIGGNYGYAF. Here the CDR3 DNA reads TGCAGCTCAATCGGCGGTAACTATGGCTACGCCTTC.